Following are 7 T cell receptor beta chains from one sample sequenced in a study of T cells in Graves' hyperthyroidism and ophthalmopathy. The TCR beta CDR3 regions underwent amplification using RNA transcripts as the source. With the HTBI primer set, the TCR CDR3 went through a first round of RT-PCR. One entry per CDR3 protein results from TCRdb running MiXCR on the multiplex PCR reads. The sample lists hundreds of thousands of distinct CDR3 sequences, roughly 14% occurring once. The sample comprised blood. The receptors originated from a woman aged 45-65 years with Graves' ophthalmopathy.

CDR3 DNA: TGTGCCAGCACCCTAGGTTGGGGCAATCAGCCCCAGCATTTT. Protein: CASTLGWGNQPQHF. The rearrangement joins TRBV6-2 or TRBV6-3 to TRBJ1-5; D not resolved. CDR3 length: 14 residues. CDR1 and CDR2 (germline): MNHEY, SVGEGT. V was cut by 7 bases and J by 2 bases, with 12 bases left in between.

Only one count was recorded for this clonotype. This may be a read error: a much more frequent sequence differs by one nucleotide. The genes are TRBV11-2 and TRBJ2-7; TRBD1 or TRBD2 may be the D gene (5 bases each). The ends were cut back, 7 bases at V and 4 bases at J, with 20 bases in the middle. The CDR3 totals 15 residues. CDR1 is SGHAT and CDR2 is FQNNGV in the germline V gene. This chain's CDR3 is CASKPGAGFGYEQYF. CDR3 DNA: TGTGCCAGCAAACCCGGGGCAGGGTTTGGTTACGAGCAGTACTTC. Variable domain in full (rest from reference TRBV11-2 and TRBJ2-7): EAGVAQSPRYKIIEKRQSVAFWCNPISGHATLYWYQQILGQGPKLLIQFQNNGVVDDSQLPKDRFSAERLKGVDSTLKIQPAKLEDSAVYLCASKPGAGFGYEQYFGPGTRLTVT.

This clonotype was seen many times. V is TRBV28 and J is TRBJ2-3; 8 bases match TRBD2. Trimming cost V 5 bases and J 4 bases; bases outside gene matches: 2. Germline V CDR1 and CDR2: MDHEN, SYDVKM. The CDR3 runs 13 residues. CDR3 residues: CASSRGGADTQYF. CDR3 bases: TGTGCCAGCAGTCGGGGGGGGGCAGATACGCAGTATTTT.

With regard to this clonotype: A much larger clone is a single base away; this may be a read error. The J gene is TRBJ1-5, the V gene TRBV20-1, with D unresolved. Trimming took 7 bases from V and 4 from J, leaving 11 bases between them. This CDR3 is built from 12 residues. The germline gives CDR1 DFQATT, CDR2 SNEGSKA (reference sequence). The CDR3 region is CSVDRGNQPQHF. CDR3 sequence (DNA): TGCAGTGTCGACCGGGGTAATCAGCCCCAGCATTTT.

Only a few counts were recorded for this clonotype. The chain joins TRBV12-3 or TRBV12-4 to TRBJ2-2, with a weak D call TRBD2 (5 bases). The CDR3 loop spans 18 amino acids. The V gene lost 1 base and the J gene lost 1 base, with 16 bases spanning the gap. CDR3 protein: CASSLGFGRLLNTGELFF. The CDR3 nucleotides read TGTGCCAGCAGTTTAGGTTTCGGCAGACTATTGAACACCGGGGAGCTGTTTTTT.

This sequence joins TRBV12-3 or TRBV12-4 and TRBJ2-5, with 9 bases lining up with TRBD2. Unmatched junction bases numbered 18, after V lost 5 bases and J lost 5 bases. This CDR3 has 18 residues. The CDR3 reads CASSPGEVAGARGETQYF. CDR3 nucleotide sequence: TGTGCCAGCAGTCCGGGGGAGGTAGCGGGAGCCCGGGGGGAGACCCAGTACTTC.

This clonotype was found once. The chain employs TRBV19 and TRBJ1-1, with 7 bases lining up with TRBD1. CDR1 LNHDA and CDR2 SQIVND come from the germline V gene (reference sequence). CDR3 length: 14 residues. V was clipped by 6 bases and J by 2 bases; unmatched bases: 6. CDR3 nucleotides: TGTGCCAGTAGCCACGGACAGGCTAACACTGAAGCTTTCTTT. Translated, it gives CASSHGQANTEAFF.